One T cell receptor (beta chain) is described in this entry. This CDR3 has 14 residues. Trimming at V came to 5 bases and at J to 3 bases, leaving 3 bases not matched to a gene. Germline V CDR1 and CDR2: SGHKS, YYEKEE (reference sequence). This specimen comes from a study of blood T cell repertoires in COVID-19. Overall study: PBMCs, B-cell-depleted T cells, or T cells provided the cDNA or gDNA that made up the material.

In the study's own analysis: The authors estimated nucleated cell counts from reference gene primer amplification. Only in-frame clones appear in the TCRdb table, and some are missing; sequencing was by immunoSEQ multiplex PCR. The D gene and trimming were derived from the DNA, and the V and J assignments and clone size from that table. The sample consists of about 84,000 clones, over 70% of them appearing once. This receptor was obtained from a man between 50 and 59 years old with active or convalescent COVID-19. The sample taken for sequencing was peripheral blood. The chain combines TRBV5-5 with TRBJ1-4; 8 nucleotides match TRBD1. The CDR3 DNA follows: TGTGCCAGCAGACTGGACAGGGCTAATGAAAAACTGTTTTTT. Translated: CASRLDRANEKLFF. The whole variable domain, filled in from reference TRBV5-5 and TRBJ1-4, reads DAGVTQSPTHLIKTRGQQVTLRCSPISGHKSVSWYQQVLGQGPQFIFQYYEKEERGRGNFPDRFSARQFPNYSSELNVNALLLGDSALYLCASRLDRANEKLFFGSGTQLSVL.